This is a list of T cell receptor beta chains from one sample in a study of T-cell reconstitution after alpha-beta-depleted transplantation in children. TCRdb itself ran the PCR reads through MiXCR, one entry per CDR3 protein. Among hundreds of thousands of distinct CDR3 sequences listed, around 13% were seen once. Source: PBMCs, taken before TCRalphabeta/CD19-depleted stem cell transplant. The receptors shown here come from a girl aged 2-10 years with congenital amegakaryocytic thrombocytopenia, due to receive a stem cell transplant. CDR3s include the opening cysteine and the closing phenylalanine or tryptophan. D genes are given only for firm matches. Part of the rows lack a size; the others show once, few, many or a class for expanded clones.

clone size | CDR3 length | J gene | D gene | V gene | CDR3 protein | CDR3 DNA
few | 13 | TRBJ2-7 | . | TRBV19 | CASNPGPNYEQYF | TGTGCCAGTAACCCGGGACCCAACTACGAGCAGTACTTC
many | 19 | TRBJ2-5 | . | TRBV11-1 | CASSLALGPGTNNQETQYF | TGTGCCAGCAGCTTAGCACTAGGCCCCGGGACAAACAATCAAGAGACCCAGTACTTC
many | 16 | TRBJ2-3 | . | TRBV18 | CASSPEGWVGTDTQYF | TGTGCCAGCTCACCAGAGGGCTGGGTGGGCACAGATACGCAGTATTTT
. | 15 | TRBJ2-1 | . | TRBV29-1 | CSVLTMGADYNEQFF | TGCAGCGTCCTAACCATGGGGGCCGATTACAATGAGCAGTTCTTC
many | 16 | TRBJ2-1 | TRBD2 | TRBV25-1 | CASSEFRLAGDNEQFF | TGTGCCAGCAGTGAATTTAGGCTAGCGGGAGATAATGAGCAGTTCTTC
few | 14 | TRBJ1-3 | . | TRBV29-1 | CSVGTVGLKPTIYF | TGCAGCGTTGGGACAGTCGGTTTGAAACCCACCATATATTTT
few | 14 | TRBJ2-3 | . | TRBV20-1 | CSANGASSTDTQYF | TGCAGTGCCAACGGGGCCTCTAGCACAGATACGCAGTATTTT
. | 14 | TRBJ2-7 | TRBD2 | TRBV11-2 | CASSTGLDSYEQYF | TGTGCCAGCAGCACGGGACTAGACTCCTACGAGCAGTACTTC
. | 14 | TRBJ2-3 | . | TRBV15 | CATSSEKRWDTQYF | TGTGCCACCAGCAGTGAAAAAAGGTGGGATACGCAGTATTTT
many | 12 | TRBJ2-1 | . | TRBV5-1 | CASSLTTNEQFF | TGCGCCAGCAGCTTGACGACCAATGAGCAGTTCTTC
many | 13 | TRBJ2-3 | . | TRBV20-1 | CSPISTGTDTQYF | TGCAGTCCCATTTCGACAGGCACAGATACGCAGTATTTT
many | 15 | TRBJ1-2 | . | TRBV9 | CASSVDGSVFYGYTF | TGTGCCAGCAGCGTAGACGGCAGTGTCTTTTACGGCTACACCTTC
many | 16 | TRBJ2-1 | . | TRBV9 | CASSPRSRQSYNEQFF | TGTGCCAGCAGCCCCCGGTCAAGGCAATCCTACAATGAGCAGTTCTTC
many | 14 | TRBJ2-4 | . | TRBV20-1 | CSARVGDVKNIQYF | TGCAGTGCTAGGGTGGGGGACGTCAAAAACATTCAGTACTTC
many | 15 | TRBJ1-1 | . | TRBV20-1 | CSARARQTGNTEAFF | TGCAGTGCTAGGGCGAGGCAGACAGGGAACACTGAAGCTTTCTTT
. | 16 | TRBJ2-1 | . | TRBV5-1 | CASSLGDTGMVNEQFF | TGCGCCAGCAGCTTGGGGGACACCGGGATGGTCAATGAGCAGTTCTTC
many | 14 | TRBJ2-1 | . | TRBV5-1 | CASSLGVDYNEQFF | TGCGCCAGCAGCCTCGGGGTGGACTACAATGAGCAGTTCTTC
many | 12 | TRBJ1-1 | . | TRBV29-1 | CSVLPLNTEAFF | TGCAGCGTTTTACCCCTTAACACTGAAGCTTTCTTT
many | 13 | TRBJ2-1 | . | TRBV7-9 | CASSLGLRNEQFF | TGTGCCAGCAGCTTAGGCCTCAGAAACGAGCAGTTCTTC
many | 16 | TRBJ2-2 | TRBD1 | TRBV20-1 | CSATFGGQGVSGELFF | TGCAGTGCTACCTTTGGGGGACAGGGGGTCTCCGGGGAGCTGTTTTTT
few | 13 | TRBJ2-1 | . | TRBV5-1 | CASTKSSGDEQFF | TGCGCCAGCACCAAGTCGTCAGGGGATGAGCAGTTCTTC
many | 12 | TRBJ2-7 | TRBD2 | TRBV7-6 | CASSLSGSLQYF | TGTGCCAGCAGCCTTAGCGGGAGTCTGCAGTACTTC
few | 15 | TRBJ2-5 | TRBD2 | TRBV12-3/TRBV12-4 | CASSKSSGTQETQYF | TGTGCCAGCAGCAAGAGTAGCGGGACTCAAGAGACCCAGTACTTC
many | 14 | TRBJ1-4 | . | TRBV20-1 | CSAKGPANDEKLFF | TGCAGTGCCAAAGGCCCCGCCAACGACGAAAAACTGTTTTTT
many | 15 | TRBJ2-2 | . | TRBV7-6 | CASSLAQLYTGELFF | TGTGCCAGCAGCTTAGCTCAGCTATACACCGGGGAGCTGTTTTTT
few | 15 | TRBJ2-3 | . | TRBV7-9 | CASSLEVARGDTQYF | TGTGCCAGCAGCTTAGAGGTCGCCAGGGGTGATACGCAGTATTTT
. | 14 | TRBJ1-2 | TRBD1 | TRBV20-1 | CSAGGDRRHYGYTF | TGCAGTGCTGGGGGGGACAGGCGACACTATGGCTACACCTTC
. | 16 | TRBJ2-2 | . | TRBV15 | CATSTALKANTGELFF | TGTGCCACCAGCACGGCACTTAAGGCGAACACCGGGGAGCTGTTTTTT
few | 16 | TRBJ2-7 | TRBD2 | TRBV7-2 | CASTLGLAGGLFEQYF | TGTGCCAGCACCCTCGGACTAGCGGGAGGCCTGTTCGAGCAGTACTTC
few | 18 | TRBJ2-2 | TRBD2 | TRBV4-1 | CASSPGTSGSIGTGELFF | TGCGCCAGCAGCCCCGGGACTAGCGGGAGTATCGGCACCGGGGAGCTGTTTTTT
few | 12 | TRBJ2-5 | . | TRBV20-1 | CSASIVSETQYF | TGCAGTGCTAGTATAGTGAGTGAGACCCAGTACTTC
. | 15 | TRBJ2-1 | TRBD2 | TRBV20-1 | CSATPVLAGHNEQFF | TGCAGTGCTACCCCGGTCCTAGCGGGACACAATGAGCAGTTCTTC
many | 12 | TRBJ2-2 | . | TRBV7-8 | CASSLRAGELFF | TGTGCCAGCAGCTTAAGGGCCGGGGAGCTGTTTTTT
many | 13 | TRBJ2-7 | . | TRBV5-1 | CASSLNEDYEQYF | TGCGCCAGCAGCTTGAATGAGGATTACGAGCAGTACTTC
many | 15 | TRBJ2-1 | TRBD1 | TRBV10-3 | CAIRSGTGDVNEQFF | TGTGCCATCAGATCCGGGACAGGGGACGTCAATGAGCAGTTCTTC
few | 13 | TRBJ1-5 | . | TRBV27 | CASSSVSNQPQHF | TGTGCCAGCAGTTCCGTCTCCAATCAGCCCCAGCATTTT
many | 16 | TRBJ2-6 | . | TRBV5-1 | CASSQLPLVGANVLTF | TGCGCCAGCAGCCAACTACCTTTGGTCGGGGCCAACGTCCTGACTTTC
many | 15 | TRBJ2-1 | TRBD2 | TRBV10-3 | CAIAGLADPYNEQFF | TGTGCCATCGCCGGACTAGCGGACCCCTACAATGAGCAGTTCTTC
many | 16 | TRBJ2-1 | . | TRBV5-1 | CASSPRTTNSYNEQFF | TGCGCCAGCAGCCCAAGGACAACCAACTCCTACAATGAGCAGTTCTTC
. | 16 | TRBJ2-1 | TRBD2 | TRBV12-3/TRBV12-4 | CASSFRLAGVVDEQFF | TGTGCCAGCAGTTTCAGATTAGCGGGAGTTGTAGATGAGCAGTTCTTC
few | 17 | TRBJ2-5 | TRBD2 | TRBV7-7 | CASSLVAGSSYQETQYF | TGTGCCAGCAGCTTAGTAGCGGGATCTTCGTACCAAGAGACCCAGTACTTC
many | 16 | TRBJ2-1 | . | TRBV5-1 | CASSLEGEPSYNEQFF | TGCGCCAGCAGCTTGGAGGGAGAGCCCTCCTACAATGAGCAGTTCTTC
. | 22 | TRBJ2-6 | TRBD1 | TRBV2 | CASSQYIKTGGVPTLLANVLTF | TGTGCCAGCAGTCAATATATAAAGACAGGGGGCGTCCCTACCCTTCTAGCCAACGTCCTGACTTTC
few | 14 | TRBJ2-7 | TRBD1 | TRBV11-2 | CASSLVGQADEQYF | TGTGCCAGCAGCTTAGTGGGACAGGCAGACGAGCAGTACTTC
many | 14 | TRBJ2-3 | . | TRBV7-6 | CASSAPAGSDTQYF | TGTGCCAGCAGCGCCCCGGCAGGATCGGATACGCAGTATTTT
. | 15 | TRBJ2-1 | TRBD1 | TRBV24-1 | CATSDIGTGVNEQFF | TGTGCCACCAGTGATATCGGGACAGGGGTCAATGAGCAGTTCTTC
many | 16 | TRBJ2-3 | TRBD2 | TRBV4-2 | CASSQSPSAGEDTQYF | TGTGCCAGCAGCCAATCGCCCTCGGCGGGGGAAGATACGCAGTATTTT
. | 13 | TRBJ2-1 | . | TRBV5-1 | CASVAENYNEQFF | TGCGCCAGCGTAGCGGAGAACTACAATGAGCAGTTCTTC
. | 14 | TRBJ2-2 | TRBD1 | TRBV3-1 | CASSTGVRTGELFF | TGTGCCAGCAGTACAGGGGTTCGCACCGGGGAGCTGTTTTTT
many | 17 | TRBJ2-2 | . | TRBV5-1 | CASSLPPTGQLTGELFF | TGCGCCAGCAGCCTGCCCCCAACAGGACAATTGACCGGGGAGCTGTTTTTT
few | 13 | TRBJ2-2 | . | TRBV12-3/TRBV12-4 | CASTRANTGELFF | TGTGCCAGCACCCGCGCGAACACCGGGGAGCTGTTTTTT
many | 15 | TRBJ2-1 | TRBD2 | TRBV6-2/TRBV6-3 | CASSYYPSGNNEQFF | TGTGCCAGCAGTTACTACCCTAGCGGAAACAATGAGCAGTTCTTC
many | 18 | TRBJ1-2 | . | TRBV10-3 | CAISDETTGYIPSYGYTF | TGTGCCATCAGTGACGAGACGACAGGCTACATCCCCTCCTATGGCTACACCTTC
few | 12 | TRBJ1-1 | . | TRBV7-9 | CASESTNTEAFF | TGTGCCAGTGAGTCAACGAACACTGAAGCTTTCTTT
many | 15 | TRBJ2-5 | . | TRBV10-3 | CAINGSDRKQETQYF | TGTGCCATCAATGGGTCCGATCGTAAGCAAGAGACCCAGTACTTC
many | 13 | TRBJ2-1 | TRBD2 | TRBV9 | CASSPGGNNEQFF | TGTGCCAGCAGCCCGGGAGGGAACAATGAGCAGTTCTTC
many | 18 | TRBJ2-6 | TRBD2 | TRBV4-1 | CASSPWTSGLSGANVLTF | TGCGCCAGCAGCCCGTGGACTAGCGGGTTGTCTGGGGCCAACGTCCTGACTTTC
. | 17 | TRBJ2-3 | TRBD2 | TRBV11-2 | CASSLLTGTSGHDTQYF | TGTGCCAGCAGCTTGCTTACCGGGACTAGCGGGCACGATACGCAGTATTTT
many | 17 | TRBJ2-7 | . | TRBV4-1 | CASSQGPILGGKYEQYF | TGCGCCAGCAGCCAAGGCCCCATCCTCGGGGGAAAATACGAGCAGTACTTC